This TCR beta chain was sequenced for a study of blood T cell repertoires in COVID-19. Across the study: Samples taken during acute and convalescent COVID-19 were collected in the United States, Italy and Spain. PBMCs, B-cell-depleted T cells, or T cells provided the cDNA or gDNA that made up the material.

The CDR3 is 18 amino acids. With 2 bases clipped from V and 2 bases from J, the junction kept 11 bases outside the gene matches. Germline V gene data show CDR1 as SGHTA and CDR2 as FQGNSA. Authors' data handling: Using reference gene primer amplification, nucleated cell counts were estimated. Clones were read by immunoSEQ multiplex PCR, and TCRdb kept only the in-frame ones, dropping some. D and trimming were read from the DNA, whereas the V and J calls and clone size are those reported in that table. The data show roughly 200,000 clones, nearly 90% seen once. The sequenced material came from peripheral blood. The chain couples TRBV7-2 to TRBJ1-5; 8 nucleotides line up with TRBD1. The TCR comes from a woman aged 40 to 50 who had recovered from COVID-19. In DNA form, the CDR3 reads TGTGCCAGCAGCTTATGGCAGGGGGCGTTGAATCGCAATCAGCCCCAGCATTTT. Encoded protein: CASSLWQGALNRNQPQHF.